This T cell receptor (beta chain) was retrieved from a study of blood T cell repertoires in COVID-19. Study-wide background: Sites across the United States, Italy and Spain contributed samples from acute and convalescent COVID-19.

In the authors' workflow: From reference gene primer amplification, estimates of nucleated cell counts were derived. Clones were sequenced by immunoSEQ multiplex PCR, and TCRdb holds only the in-frame ones, with some missing. D and trimming come from the DNA, and the V and J calls and clone size come from that table. The sample gives tens of thousands of clones, 80% to 90% of which show up once; about 25% is in the top ten. V lost 0 bases, J lost 3 bases, and 3 bases stayed unmatched. Germline CDR1 and CDR2: SGHRS and YFSETQ. The CDR3 consists of 15 residues. The V and J genes are TRBV5-1 and TRBJ2-1, with 7 bases fitting TRBD2. This clonotype was obtained from an elderly woman with active or convalescent COVID-19. The sample taken for sequencing was peripheral blood. The DNA for the CDR3 is TGCGCCAGCAGCTTGGAGGCTAGCGGCTACAATGAGCAGTTCTTC. Amino acid sequence: CASSLEASGYNEQFF. Variable domain in full (rest from reference TRBV5-1 and TRBJ2-1): KAGVTQTPRYLIKTRGQQVTLSCSPISGHRSVSWYQQTPGQGLQFLFEYFSETQRNKGNFPGRFSGRQFSNSRSEMNVSTLELGDSALYLCASSLEASGYNEQFFGPGTRLTVL.